Shown below are 23 T cell receptor beta chains from a single sample sequenced in a study of post-analysis software for immune sequencing data. Study observations and caveats: About five TRBV segments appeared more often in patients than in controls, and TRBV5-6, TRBV5-1 and TRBV20-1 were among these.

The antigens these receptors bind are not known. Presence of unique molecular identifiers characterized the TCR beta cDNA libraries. TCRdb fed the PCR reads into MiXCR, producing one record per CDR3 protein. The sample records some 890,000 distinct CDR3 sequences, around 53% being singletons. Sequenced: blood. These TCRs come from a girl aged 5-17 years with multiple sclerosis.

The chain combines TRBV29-1 with TRBJ2-3; a possible D gene is TRBD1 (5 bases). Germline assignment: CDR1 SQVTM and CDR2 ANQGSEA. V gave up 6 bases and J gave up 3 bases, with 16 bases separating them. There are 14 residues in the CDR3. The CDR3 DNA is TGCAGCGTGAAGGATAGGGGCGTGACAGATACGCAGTATTTT. It codes for CSVKDRGVTDTQYF.

This chain joins TRBV29-1 and TRBJ2-1; weak D call: TRBD2 (6 bases). Trimming pared 6 bases from V and 1 base from J, leaving 10 bases between. CDR3 length: 13 residues. CDR1 SQVTM and CDR2 ANQGSEA come from the germline V gene. CDR3 region: CSVGTPSYNEQFF. The CDR3 coding sequence is TGCAGCGTCGGGACTCCTTCCTACAATGAGCAGTTCTTC.

As regards this clonotype: A read error may produce the germline difference seen at one junction end. The rearrangement uses TRBV5-8 and TRBJ1-5, with D unclear. Germline-derived CDR1 and CDR2 are SGHTS and YDEGEE. The CDR3 loop spans 16 amino acids. The CDR3 reads CASSHPLFPGNQPQHF. The DNA of the CDR3 is TGTGCTAGCAGCCACCCCCTCTTTCCAGGCAATCAGCCCCAGCATTTT.

This chain connects TRBV29-1 to TRBJ2-5, with D perhaps matching TRBD2 (5 bases). Germline V gene data show CDR1 as SQVTM and CDR2 as ANQGSEA. The germline V and J ends were trimmed by 4 bases and 11 bases, with 17 bases remaining between them. The CDR3 spans 12 residues. The DNA for the CDR3 is TGCAGCGTTGGACGGACCCTGGGAGAGCAGTACTTC. Amino acids: CSVGRTLGEQYF. Based on the CDR3 plus reference TRBV29-1 and TRBJ2-5, the full variable domain is SAVISQKPSRDICQRGTSLTIQCQVDSQVTMMFWYRQQPGQSLTLIATANQGSEATYESGFVIDKFPISRPNLTFSTLTVSNMSPEDSSIYLCSVGRTLGEQYFGPGTRLLVL.

This clonotype was recorded a few times. The V and J genes are TRBV12-3 or TRBV12-4 and TRBJ1-5; D remains unclear. The CDR3 covers 16 residues. Trimming cost V 3 bases and J 2 bases, with 14 bases left between them. This chain's CDR3 is CASSLGYPNGNQPQHF. The DNA of the CDR3 is TGTGCCAGCAGTTTGGGGTACCCCAATGGCAATCAGCCCCAGCATTTT.

The CDR3 is CSAVTIMGYTF. CDR3 in DNA: TGCAGTGCTGTCACTATAATGGGCTACACCTTC. The chain uses TRBV20-1 and TRBJ1-2; D uncertain. CDR1 DFQATT and CDR2 SNEGSKA come from the germline V gene (reference sequence). V shed 5 bases and J shed 8 bases, with 12 bases lying between them. This CDR3 has 11 amino acids.

The chain couples TRBV7-7 to TRBJ2-5; D gene ambiguous. Germline-derived CDR1 and CDR2 are SSHAT and FNYEAQ (reference sequence). V lost 5 bases and J lost 4, with 8 bases in between. The CDR3 extends over 12 amino acids. The CDR3 sequence: CASSKPGETQYF. The CDR3 nucleotides read TGTGCCAGCAGCAAACCTGGAGAGACCCAGTACTTC.

The genes are TRBV11-2 and TRBJ2-3; the D gene is possibly TRBD2 (6 bases). Germline V CDR1 and CDR2: SGHAT, FQNNGV. Deletions cut 7 bases from V and 2 bases from J, with 16 bases between. This CDR3 is 15 amino acids long. The CDR3 reads CASTSGVRITDTQYF. CDR3 coding DNA: TGTGCCAGCACCTCGGGGGTGCGGATCACAGATACGCAGTATTTT. Combining the CDR3 with reference TRBV11-2 and TRBJ2-3 gives the whole variable domain EAGVAQSPRYKIIEKRQSVAFWCNPISGHATLYWYQQILGQGPKLLIQFQNNGVVDDSQLPKDRFSAERLKGVDSTLKIQPAKLEDSAVYLCASTSGVRITDTQYFGPGTRLTVL.

This clonotype has only a few counts. The genes are TRBV5-1 and TRBJ2-1; D not certain. Per the germline V gene, CDR1 is SGHRS and CDR2 is YFSETQ. Trimming took 4 bases from V and 2 from J, leaving 10 bases between them. The CDR3 has 14 residues. CDR3 in amino acids: CASSPGQPYNEQFF. The DNA of the CDR3 is TGCGCCAGCAGCCCCGGGCAACCCTACAATGAGCAGTTCTTC.

This clonotype appeared a few times. In DNA form, the CDR3 reads TGCAGTGCTAGAACTCTTCCGGGCGGGAGTGACAATGAGCAGTTCTTC. This codes for CSARTLPGGSDNEQFF. V is TRBV20-1 and J is TRBJ2-1; TRBD2 matches 7 bases. V was pared by 2 bases and J by 5 bases, with 12 bases of the junction left unmatched. The CDR3 extends over 16 amino acids. Germline CDR1 and CDR2: DFQATT and SNEGSKA (reference sequence).

The chain has TRBV7-3 and TRBJ2-3; D may match TRBD1 or TRBD2 (5 bases each). Trimming took 2 bases from V and 4 from J, leaving 7 bases between them. CDR1 SGHTA and CDR2 FQGTGA come from the germline V gene. The CDR3 runs to 13 residues. CDR3 DNA sequence: TGTGCCAGCAGCTTATGGGGACCAGATACGCAGTATTTT. Encoded protein: CASSLWGPDTQYF.

The chain is built from TRBV29-1 and TRBJ2-7; D possibly corresponds to TRBD2 (6 bases). Trimming removed 4 bases at V and 4 bases at J, with 14 bases between. The CDR3 spans 13 residues. The V gene's germline CDR1 is SQVTM and CDR2 ANQGSEA. The CDR3 DNA sequence: TGCAGCGTTGCCTCGGGAGAGGTGTACGAGCAGTACTTC. Residues: CSVASGEVYEQYF.

A few counts support this clonotype. The chain links TRBV29-1 to TRBJ2-3; 9 bases line up with TRBD1. Trimming at V came to 8 bases and at J to 6 bases, leaving 12 bases not matched to a gene. Per the germline V gene, CDR1 is SQVTM and CDR2 is ANQGSEA. The CDR3 runs to 14 residues. The CDR3 protein is CSYSGGQGGDTQYF. Here the CDR3 DNA reads TGCAGCTACTCTGGGGGACAGGGTGGCGATACGCAGTATTTT.

J is TRBJ1-1 and V is TRBV12-3 or TRBV12-4; D call uncertain. V was cut by 0 bases and J by 1 base, with 9 bases left in between. This CDR3 contains 15 residues. The CDR3 sequence is CASSLAVGKNTEAFF. The CDR3 DNA reads TGTGCCAGCAGTTTAGCGGTAGGGAAGAACACTGAAGCTTTCTTT.

The gene calls are TRBV14 and TRBJ2-4; TRBD1 is a possible D gene (6 bases). The J call may be incorrect, as the DNA end agrees better with TRBJ2-7. The germline gives CDR1 SGHDN, CDR2 FVKESK. This CDR3 contains 13 residues. CDR3 in amino acids: CASNAGLGAEQYF. CDR3 sequence (DNA): TGTGCCAGCAATGCGGGTTTGGGGGCCGAGCAGTACTTC.

V usage is TRBV4-1 and J usage is TRBJ1-4; TRBD1 might be the D (5 bases). In germline, CDR1 is MGHRA, CDR2 YSYEKL. V was trimmed by 1 base and J by 8 bases, leaving 17 bases between them. CDR3 length equals 16 residues. The CDR3 loop reads CASSQGLGGYGEKLFF. As DNA, the CDR3 is TGCGCCAGCAGCCAAGGCCTCGGGGGGTACGGCGAAAAACTGTTTTTT.

The chain employs TRBV7-9 and TRBJ2-3, with D perhaps TRBD1 or TRBD2 (5 bases each). Trimming took off 6 bases at V and 2 bases at J, with 18 bases between the two ends. CDR1 SEHNR and CDR2 FQNEAQ come from the germline V gene (reference sequence). The CDR3 has 16 amino acids. The CDR3 here is CASRSSGTQLTDTQYF. The DNA for the CDR3 is TGTGCCAGCAGATCATCCGGGACCCAACTCACAGATACGCAGTATTTT.

V is TRBV12-3 or TRBV12-4 and J is TRBJ2-5; 10 bases agree with TRBD2. J was trimmed by 11 bases and V by 3 bases; bases with no gene match: 6. The CDR3 runs to 13 residues. The CDR3 coding sequence is TGTGCCAGCAGTTTTCTAGCGGGAGTTGAGCAGTACTTC. Translation gives CASSFLAGVEQYF.

This clonotype appeared a few times. The rearrangement uses TRBV12-1 and TRBJ1-4; the DNA was not used to check the table's D call, TRBD1. TRBV12-1 is deemed a pseudogene. This CDR3 contains 16 residues. The CDR3 bases are TGTGCCAGCAGCCCCCCTGAGGGTGCAACTAATGAAAAACTGTTTTTT. Translating gives CASSPPEGATNEKLFF.

Details on this clonotype: One end of the junction fails to match germline, which may point to a read error. J is TRBJ1-6 and V is TRBV28; 10 bases align to TRBD1. This CDR3 has 14 amino acids. Germline V lookup: CDR1 MDHEN, CDR2 SYDVKM. CDR3 bases: TGTGCCAGCAGTTTCGGGGACAGGGGTTCACCCATCCACTTT. Protein sequence: CASSFGDRGSPIHF. Full variable domain (remainder filled in from reference TRBV28 and TRBJ1-6): DVKVTQSSRYLVKRTGEKVFLECVQDMDHENMFWYRQDPGLGLRLIYFSYDVKMKEKGDIPEGYSVSREKKERFSLILESASTNQTSMYLCASSFGDRGSPIHFGNGTRLTVT.

CDR3 nucleotide sequence: TGTGCCAGCAGTTTATATGGGACTAGGAAGAAGGGCGAGCAGTACTTC. The encoded protein is CASSLYGTRKKGEQYF. The rearrangement links TRBV12-3 or TRBV12-4 to TRBJ2-7; 8 positions agree with TRBD2. V shed 2 bases, J shed 6 bases, and the junction held 12 bases outside the gene matches. The CDR3 spans 16 residues.

This chain links TRBV29-1 with TRBJ2-3, with 10 bases aligning to TRBD2. With 6 bases clipped from V and 1 base from J, the junction kept 7 bases outside the gene matches. CDR1 and CDR2 (germline): SQVTM, ANQGSEA. The CDR3 has 15 amino acids. CDR3 nucleotide sequence: TGCAGCGTCCCGAGTCTAGCGGGGGGCACAGATACGCAGTATTTT. Translated: CSVPSLAGGTDTQYF.

The chain combines TRBV12-3 or TRBV12-4 with TRBJ2-3; 9 nucleotides line up with TRBD2. The CDR3 is 15 amino acids. The junction had 5 bases not matched to a gene; V was cut back by 2 bases and J by 5 bases. The CDR3 nucleotides read TGTGCCAGCAGTTTATTGGGCGGGGGGGAAGATACGCAGTATTTT. This encodes CASSLLGGGEDTQYF.